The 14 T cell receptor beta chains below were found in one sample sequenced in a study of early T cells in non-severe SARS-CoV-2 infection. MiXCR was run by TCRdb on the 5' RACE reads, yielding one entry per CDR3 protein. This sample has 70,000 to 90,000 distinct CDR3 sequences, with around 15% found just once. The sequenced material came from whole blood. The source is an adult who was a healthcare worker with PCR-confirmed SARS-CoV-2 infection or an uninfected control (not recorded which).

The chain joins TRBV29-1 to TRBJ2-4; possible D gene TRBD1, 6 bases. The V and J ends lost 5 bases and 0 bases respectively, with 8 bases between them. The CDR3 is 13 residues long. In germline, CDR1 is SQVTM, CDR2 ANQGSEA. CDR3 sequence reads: CSVPGEAKNIQYF. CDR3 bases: TGCAGCGTTCCAGGGGAAGCCAAAAACATTCAGTACTTC.

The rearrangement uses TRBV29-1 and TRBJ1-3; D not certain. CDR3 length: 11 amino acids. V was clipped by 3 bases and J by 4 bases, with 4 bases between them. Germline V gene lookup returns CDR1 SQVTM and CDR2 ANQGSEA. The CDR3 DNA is TGCAGCGTTGACTCCGGAAACACCATATATTTT. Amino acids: CSVDSGNTIYF.

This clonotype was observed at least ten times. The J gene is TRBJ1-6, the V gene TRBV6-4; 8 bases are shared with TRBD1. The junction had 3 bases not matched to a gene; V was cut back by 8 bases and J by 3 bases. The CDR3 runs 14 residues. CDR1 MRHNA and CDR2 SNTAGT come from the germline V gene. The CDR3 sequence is CASRGQGYNSPLHF. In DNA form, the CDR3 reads TGTGCCAGCCGCGGACAGGGCTATAATTCACCCCTCCACTTT.

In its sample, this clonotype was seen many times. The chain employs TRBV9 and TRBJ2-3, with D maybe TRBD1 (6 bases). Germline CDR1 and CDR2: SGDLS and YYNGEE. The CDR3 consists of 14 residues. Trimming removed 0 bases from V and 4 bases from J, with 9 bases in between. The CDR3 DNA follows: TGTGCCAGCAGCGTAGGTTGGGGGCCAGATACGCAGTATTTT. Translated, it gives CASSVGWGPDTQYF.

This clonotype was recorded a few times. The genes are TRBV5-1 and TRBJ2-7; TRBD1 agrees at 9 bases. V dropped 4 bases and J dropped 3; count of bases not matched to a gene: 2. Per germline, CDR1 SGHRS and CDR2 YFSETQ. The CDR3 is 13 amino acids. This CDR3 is CASSGTGYYEQYF. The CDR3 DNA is TGCGCCAGCAGCGGGACAGGGTACTACGAGCAGTACTTC.

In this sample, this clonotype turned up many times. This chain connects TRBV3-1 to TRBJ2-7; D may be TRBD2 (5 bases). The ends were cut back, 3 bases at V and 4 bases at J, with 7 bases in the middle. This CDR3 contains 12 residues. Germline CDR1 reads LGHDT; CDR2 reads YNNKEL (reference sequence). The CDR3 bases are TGTGCCAGCAGCCAGACGGGGTACGAGCAGTACTTC. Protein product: CASSQTGYEQYF.

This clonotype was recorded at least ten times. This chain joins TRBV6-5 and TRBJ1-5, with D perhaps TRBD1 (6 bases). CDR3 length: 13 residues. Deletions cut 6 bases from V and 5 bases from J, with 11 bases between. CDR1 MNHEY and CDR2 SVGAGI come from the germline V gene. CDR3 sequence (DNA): TGTGCCAGCAGCCTAGGGGGGTATCAGCCCCAGCATTTT. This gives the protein CASSLGGYQPQHF.

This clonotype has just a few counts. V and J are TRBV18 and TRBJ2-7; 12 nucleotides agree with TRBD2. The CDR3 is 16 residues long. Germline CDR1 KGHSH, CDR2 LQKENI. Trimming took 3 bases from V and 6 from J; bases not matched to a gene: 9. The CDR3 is CASSPWTSGTLPEQYF. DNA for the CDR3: TGTGCCAGCTCACCCTGGACTAGCGGGACTCTACCCGAGCAGTACTTC.

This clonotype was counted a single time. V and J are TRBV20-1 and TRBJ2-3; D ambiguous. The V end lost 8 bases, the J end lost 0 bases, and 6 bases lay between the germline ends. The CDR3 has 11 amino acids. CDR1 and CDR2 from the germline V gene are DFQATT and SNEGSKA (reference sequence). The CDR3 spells CSSRSTDTQYF. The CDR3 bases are TGCAGTTCCCGAAGCACAGATACGCAGTATTTT.

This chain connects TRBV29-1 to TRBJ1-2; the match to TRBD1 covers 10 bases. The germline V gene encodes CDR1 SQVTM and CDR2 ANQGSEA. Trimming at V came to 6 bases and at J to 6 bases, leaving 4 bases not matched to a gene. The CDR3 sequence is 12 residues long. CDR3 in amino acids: CSVADRGNGYTF. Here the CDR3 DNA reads TGCAGCGTCGCGGACAGGGGGAATGGCTACACCTTC. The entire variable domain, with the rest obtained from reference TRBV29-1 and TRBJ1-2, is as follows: SAVISQKPSRDICQRGTSLTIQCQVDSQVTMMFWYRQQPGQSLTLIATANQGSEATYESGFVIDKFPISRPNLTFSTLTVSNMSPEDSSIYLCSVADRGNGYTFGSGTRLTVV.

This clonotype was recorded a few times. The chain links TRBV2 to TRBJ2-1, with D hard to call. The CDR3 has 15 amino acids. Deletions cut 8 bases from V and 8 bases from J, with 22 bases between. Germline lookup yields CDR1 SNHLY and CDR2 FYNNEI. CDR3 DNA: TGTGCCAGCCAGACGGCTATCCCACCCCCCGATGAGCAGTTCTTC. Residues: CASQTAIPPPDEQFF.

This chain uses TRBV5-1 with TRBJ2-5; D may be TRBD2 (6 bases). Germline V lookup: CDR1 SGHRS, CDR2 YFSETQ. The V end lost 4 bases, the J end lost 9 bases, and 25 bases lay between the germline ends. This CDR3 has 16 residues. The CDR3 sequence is CASSPTDPGLSRAQYF. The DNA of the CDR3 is TGCGCCAGCAGCCCCACCGATCCGGGACTCAGCCGCGCCCAGTACTTC.

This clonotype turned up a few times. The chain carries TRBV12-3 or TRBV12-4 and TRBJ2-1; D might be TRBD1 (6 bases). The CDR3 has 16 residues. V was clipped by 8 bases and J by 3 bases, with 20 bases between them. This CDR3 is CASVYRVPLFYNEQFF. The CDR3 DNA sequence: TGTGCCAGCGTCTACAGGGTCCCCCTTTTCTACAATGAGCAGTTCTTC.

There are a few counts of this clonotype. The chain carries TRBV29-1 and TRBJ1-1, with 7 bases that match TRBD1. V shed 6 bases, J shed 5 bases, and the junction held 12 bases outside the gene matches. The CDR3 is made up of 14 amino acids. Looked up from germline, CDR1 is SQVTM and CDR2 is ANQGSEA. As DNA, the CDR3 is TGCAGCGTGGACACGACAGGGCTCTGGACTGAAGCTTTCTTT. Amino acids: CSVDTTGLWTEAFF. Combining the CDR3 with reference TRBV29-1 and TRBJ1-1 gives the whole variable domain SAVISQKPSRDICQRGTSLTIQCQVDSQVTMMFWYRQQPGQSLTLIATANQGSEATYESGFVIDKFPISRPNLTFSTLTVSNMSPEDSSIYLCSVDTTGLWTEAFFGQGTRLTVV.